One and the same sample provided the 30 T cell receptor beta chains below, sequenced in a study of regulatory T cells in long-lasting Graves disease. Combining iRepertoire HTBI primers with Arm-PCR of CDR3 regions, the authors built TCR beta libraries. TCRdb itself ran the multiplex PCR reads through MiXCR, one entry per CDR3 protein. Of about 400,000 distinct CDR3 sequences in the sample, 15% to 20% were seen once. The sample's time point: newly diagnosed GD, antithyroid drugs for less than 3 months. Extracted PBMC RNA gave rise to the TCR library. This sample also belongs to another study, concerning T cells in Graves' hyperthyroidism and ophthalmopathy.

Sequencing used peripheral blood mononuclear cells (PBMCs), obtained at new diagnosis, from a patient treated with antithyroid drugs. All receptors come from a woman between 18 and 29 years old with Graves disease.

This clonotype was observed at least ten times. The V call is TRBV2, the J call TRBJ2-7; D not resolved. V lost 4 bases and J 0 bases, leaving 10 bases between the germline ends. Germline lookup yields CDR1 SNHLY and CDR2 FYNNEI. The length of the CDR3 is 14 residues. Here the CDR3 reads CASSATESSYEQYF. The CDR3 nucleotides are TGTGCCAGCAGTGCGACGGAGAGCTCCTACGAGCAGTACTTC.

This clonotype was recorded many times. This sequence joins TRBV11-1 and TRBJ1-1, with D possibly being TRBD1 (5 bases). Germline CDR1 and CDR2: SGHAT and FQDESV (reference sequence). This CDR3 comprises 17 residues. Trimming removed 2 bases at V and 0 bases at J, with 16 bases between. The DNA for the CDR3 is TGTGCCAGCAGCTTATATGGGAGGGGCTTCATGAACACTGAAGCTTTCTTT. Amino acid sequence: CASSLYGRGFMNTEAFF.

As concerns this clonotype: This may stem from a read error, because a much larger clone lies one nucleotide away. The chain links TRBV5-1 to TRBJ2-3; possible D gene TRBD2, 6 bases. CDR3 length: 14 residues. Germline V gene lookup returns CDR1 SGHRS and CDR2 YFSETQ. DNA of the CDR3: TGCACCAGCAGCTTGGAACTAGCCACAGATACGCAGTATTTT. Translated: CTSSLELATDTQYF.

Note on this clonotype: At one end the junction does not follow the germline gene, possibly because of a read error. The chain uses TRBV3-1 and TRBJ2-2, with D perhaps matching TRBD2 (5 bases). This CDR3 region has 12 residues. Germline lookup yields CDR1 LGHDT and CDR2 YNNKEL (reference sequence). DNA for the CDR3: TGTGCCAGCAGCCAAGACACCGGGGAGCAGTTTTTT. Translation: CASSQDTGEQFF. Using reference TRBV3-1 and TRBJ2-2 for the parts outside the CDR3, the full variable domain is DTAVSQTPKYLVTQMGNDKSIKCEQNLGHDTMYWYKQDSKKFLKIMFSYNNKELIINETVPNRFSPKSPDKAHLNLHINSLELGDSAVYFCASSQDTGEQFFGEGSRLTVL.

The chain links TRBV7-2 to TRBJ1-1; unclear D gene. This CDR3 has 14 residues. Trimming removed 4 bases at V and 6 bases at J, with 15 bases between. Germline values: CDR1 SGHTA, CDR2 FQGNSA. The CDR3 DNA sequence: TGTGCCAGCAGCTACGACCAAGGGCGGTCTGAAGCTTTCTTT. As protein: CASSYDQGRSEAFF.

Details on this clonotype: It may be a read error: a sequence one base away is much more abundant. CDR3 protein: CASRGRGSHGYTF. The DNA for the CDR3 is TGTGCCAGCAGAGGACGGGGTAGCCATGGCTACACCTTC. The J gene is TRBJ1-2, the V gene TRBV2; no firm D call. V lost 6 bases, J lost 6 bases, and 14 bases lay in between. The CDR3 is 13 residues long. CDR1 SNHLY and CDR2 FYNNEI come from the germline V gene.

Many counts were recorded for this clonotype. The gene calls are TRBV6-2 or TRBV6-3 and TRBJ2-3, with unresolved D. Germline V gene lookup returns CDR1 MNHEY and CDR2 SVGEGT. V shed 6 bases and J shed 2 bases, with 18 bases lying between them. The CDR3 runs 16 residues. Here the CDR3 reads CASRTRPSAITDTQYF. CDR3 in DNA: TGTGCCAGCAGAACCAGACCCTCTGCCATCACAGATACGCAGTATTTT.

This clonotype was observed many times. The J gene is TRBJ1-1, the V gene TRBV3-1; tentative D call: TRBD1 (6 bases). Germline values: CDR1 LGHDT, CDR2 YNNKEL (reference sequence). The V end was cut by 0 bases, the J end by 10 bases, with 12 bases between. The CDR3 sequence is 13 residues long. The CDR3 loop reads CASSQDSGASAFF. DNA of the CDR3: TGTGCCAGCAGCCAAGACTCAGGGGCGTCAGCTTTCTTT.

In its sample, this clonotype was seen a few times. A read error may be the cause here, since a much bigger clone is one base away. The chain carries TRBV13 and TRBJ2-7; 9 nucleotides align to TRBD2. The CDR3 covers 13 residues. Trimming cost V 3 bases and J 3 bases; bases outside gene matches: 0. Germline CDR1 and CDR2: PRHDT and FYEKMQ (reference sequence). CDR3 in amino acids: CASSFSGGYEQYF. The CDR3 DNA is TGTGCCAGCAGCTTTAGCGGGGGCTACGAGCAGTACTTC.

This clonotype was counted a few times. V and J are TRBV7-6 and TRBJ1-4, with D maybe TRBD1 (5 bases). The CDR3 extends over 16 amino acids. Trimming left V 4 bases short and J 0 bases short, with 12 bases between. Germline CDR1 SGHVS, CDR2 FNYEAQ. The CDR3 nucleotides read TGTGCCAGCAGCTCATCGACAGACCCAACTAATGAAAAACTGTTTTTT. Protein: CASSSSTDPTNEKLFF.

This clonotype was counted ten times or more. The rearrangement joins TRBV20-1 to TRBJ2-7, with 10 bases fitting TRBD2. CDR3 length equals 14 residues. V shed 5 bases, J shed 5 bases, and the junction held 9 bases outside the gene matches. Germline CDR1 and CDR2: DFQATT and SNEGSKA (reference sequence). CDR3 in amino acids: CSASKRGGFHEQYF. In DNA, the CDR3 is TGCAGTGCTTCCAAGCGGGGGGGTTTCCACGAGCAGTACTTC.

The chain combines TRBV7-3 with TRBJ2-3; no firm D call. The CDR3 has 14 amino acids. Germline-derived CDR1 and CDR2 are SGHTA and FQGTGA. The V and J ends lost 3 bases and 2 bases respectively, with 9 bases between them. The CDR3 coding sequence is TGTGCCAGCAGCTTTTCAGGAACCACAGATACGCAGTATTTT. This gives the protein CASSFSGTTDTQYF. Drawing the rest from reference TRBV7-3 and TRBJ2-3, the complete variable domain is GAGVSQTPSNKVTEKGKYVELRCDPISGHTALYWYRQSLGQGPEFLIYFQGTGAADDSGLPNDRFFAVRPEGSVSTLKIQRTERGDSAVYLCASSFSGTTDTQYFGPGTRLTVL.

This chain connects TRBV20-1 to TRBJ2-7; 8 bases are shared with TRBD2. CDR3 length equals 12 residues. The germline CDR1 and CDR2 sequences are DFQATT and SNEGSKA (reference sequence). With 2 bases clipped from V and 3 bases from J, the junction kept 0 bases outside the gene matches. CDR3 sequence reads: CSARLAGYEQYF. DNA for the CDR3: TGCAGTGCTAGACTAGCGGGCTACGAGCAGTACTTC.

The chain links TRBV29-1 to TRBJ1-4; D is possibly TRBD1 (6 bases). Germline-derived CDR1 and CDR2 are SQVTM and ANQGSEA. Trimming cost V 5 bases and J 1 base, with 8 bases left between them. The CDR3 sequence is 13 residues long. CDR3 loop: CSVSGVTNEKLFF. Here the CDR3 DNA reads TGCAGCGTTTCAGGGGTAACTAATGAAAAACTGTTTTTT.

This clonotype was recorded at least ten times. V gene TRBV20-1 combines with J gene TRBJ1-2; D perhaps matches TRBD1 (6 bases). The CDR3 runs to 15 residues. CDR1 and CDR2 from the germline V gene are DFQATT and SNEGSKA (reference sequence). V was pared by 3 bases and J by 6 bases, with 20 bases between. The CDR3 nucleotides read TGCAGTGCTAGGGCCACCGGGACACCGCTCCATGGCTACACCTTC. It is translated as CSARATGTPLHGYTF.

The gene calls are TRBV5-1 and TRBJ2-3; the match to TRBD1 covers 11 bases. Germline V gene sequence: CDR1 SGHRS, CDR2 YFSETQ. The CDR3 is made up of 14 amino acids. The junction had 6 bases not matched to a gene; V was cut back by 4 bases and J by 8 bases. For the CDR3, the DNA is TGCGCCAGCAGCATCCGGGACAGGGGGGGTACGCAGTATTTT. As protein: CASSIRDRGGTQYF. Combining the CDR3 with reference TRBV5-1 and TRBJ2-3 gives the whole variable domain KAGVTQTPRYLIKTRGQQVTLSCSPISGHRSVSWYQQTPGQGLQFLFEYFSETQRNKGNFPGRFSGRQFSNSRSEMNVSTLELGDSALYLCASSIRDRGGTQYFGPGTRLTVL.

This clonotype was counted a few times. A clone one base away is much larger, so this may be a read error. The chain couples TRBV18 to TRBJ2-5; D gene unclear. CDR1 is KGHSH and CDR2 is LQKENI in the germline V gene. This CDR3 is built from 14 residues. V lost 0 bases, J lost 9 bases, and 14 bases lay in between. CDR3 nucleotides: TGTGCCAGCTCACCACCTTCGGAGTACGAGGCCCAGTACTTC. Protein product: CASSPPSEYEAQYF.

The chain combines TRBV7-2 with TRBJ1-5, with TRBD1 as a possible D gene (6 bases). V shed 1 base and J shed 5 bases, with 12 bases lying between them. Germline CDR1 is SGHTA and CDR2 is FQGNSA. This CDR3 contains 15 residues. The CDR3 loop is CASSLGGATHQPQHF. CDR3 DNA sequence: TGTGCCAGCAGCTTAGGGGGGGCCACGCATCAGCCCCAGCATTTT.

Regarding this clonotype: Compared with germline, one end of the junction differs, possibly owing to a read error. The J gene is TRBJ1-4, the V gene TRBV12-3 or TRBV12-4, with D unresolved. CDR3 length: 15 residues. The CDR3 nucleotides read TGTGCCAGCAATCGACAAGGCCCCTCTAATGAAAAACTGCTTTTT. Translating gives CASNRQGPSNEKLLF.

Worth noting for this clonotype: At one end, the junction sequence differs from germline, possibly due to a read error. The chain links TRBV5-4 to TRBJ2-1, with 7 nucleotides matching TRBD1. This CDR3 comprises 13 residues. CDR1 and CDR2 from the germline V gene are SGHNT and YYREEE (reference sequence). In nucleotides, the CDR3 is TGTGCCAGCAGCCGAGACAGGGAGCCTTGGGGTCTGTTC. Amino acid sequence: CASSRDREPWGLF.

This clonotype was seen ten or more times. The chain carries TRBV18 and TRBJ2-3, with 13 bases that match TRBD2. Per germline, CDR1 KGHSH and CDR2 LQKENI. The CDR3 loop spans 17 amino acids. V was clipped by 5 bases and J by 2 bases; unmatched bases: 7. CDR3 in amino acids: CASSSWTSGGFTDTQYF. The DNA for the CDR3 is TGTGCCAGCTCATCCTGGACTAGCGGGGGATTCACAGATACGCAGTATTTT.

This clonotype was seen at least ten times. The rearrangement links TRBV11-2 to TRBJ2-3; D is uncertain. Germline V CDR1 and CDR2: SGHAT, FQNNGV. The CDR3 runs to 13 residues. Between the trimmed V and J ends, which lost 0 bases and 6 bases, there was a span of 7 bases. CDR3 in amino acids: CASSLDRPDTQYF. The CDR3 DNA is TGTGCCAGCAGCTTAGATAGGCCCGATACGCAGTATTTT. Filled out from reference TRBV11-2 and TRBJ2-3, the complete variable domain reads EAGVAQSPRYKIIEKRQSVAFWCNPISGHATLYWYQQILGQGPKLLIQFQNNGVVDDSQLPKDRFSAERLKGVDSTLKIQPAKLEDSAVYLCASSLDRPDTQYFGPGTRLTVL.

This rearrangement joins TRBV7-9 to TRBJ2-3; TRBD2 matches 8 bases. Looked up from germline, CDR1 is SEHNR and CDR2 is FQNEAQ (reference sequence). The CDR3 consists of 15 residues. V shed 0 bases and J 9 bases; nucleotides not matched to a gene: 8. This CDR3 is CASSLAGLAGLTQYF. The CDR3, as DNA: TGTGCCAGCAGCTTAGCCGGACTAGCTGGGTTGACGCAGTATTTT.

This clonotype occurred a few times. The rearrangement links TRBV10-3 to TRBJ1-1, with D maybe TRBD1 (6 bases). The germline CDR1 and CDR2 sequences are ENHRY and SYGVKD. Trimming removed 4 bases from V and 10 bases from J, with 16 bases in between. This CDR3 comprises 13 residues. The CDR3 DNA reads as TGTGCCATCAGTGGGGGGGGGGGCCCGGTAGCTTTCTTT. Protein sequence: CAISGGGGPVAFF.

In its sample, this clonotype was seen many times. CDR3: CASSSIRDREADTQYF. CDR3 bases: TGTGCCAGCAGCTCGATCCGGGACAGGGAGGCAGATACGCAGTATTTT. The chain is built from TRBV7-9 and TRBJ2-3, with TRBD1 identical over 9 bases. V was pared by 4 bases and J by 4 bases, with 9 bases of the junction left unmatched. CDR3 length: 16 amino acids. The germline V gene encodes CDR1 SEHNR and CDR2 FQNEAQ (reference sequence). Using reference TRBV7-9 and TRBJ2-3 for the parts outside the CDR3, the full variable domain is DTGVSQNPRHKITKRGQNVTFRCDPISEHNRLYWYRQTLGQGPEFLTYFQNEAQLEKSRLLSDRFSAERPKGSFSTLEIQRTEQGDSAMYLCASSSIRDREADTQYFGPGTRLTVL.

This clonotype was detected many times. The chain combines TRBV20-1 with TRBJ2-3; D possibly corresponds to TRBD1 (6 bases). The CDR3 totals 15 residues. Germline loops: CDR1 DFQATT, CDR2 SNEGSKA (reference sequence). Trimming cost V 6 bases and J 2 bases, with 18 bases left between them. CDR3 region: CSASWGHQNTDTQYF. The CDR3 DNA is TGCAGTGCGAGCTGGGGACACCAAAACACAGATACGCAGTATTTT.

This CDR3 reads CASSLEHDRINSPLHF. The CDR3 DNA is TGTGCCAGCAGCTTAGAACATGATCGGATTAATTCACCCCTCCACTTT. The chain couples TRBV7-2 to TRBJ1-6; no firm D call. The CDR3 totals 16 residues. Germline V CDR1 and CDR2: SGHTA, FQGNSA. Deletions cut 1 base from V and 6 bases from J, with 13 bases between. The full variable domain, in which reference TRBV7-2 and TRBJ1-6 provide the parts outside the CDR3, is GAGVSQSPSNKVTEKGKDVELRCDPISGHTALYWYRQSLGQGLEFLIYFQGNSAPDKSGLPSDRFSAERTGGSVSTLTIQRTQQEDSAVYLCASSLEHDRINSPLHFGNGTRLTVT.

This clonotype occurred many times. V and J are TRBV7-3 and TRBJ2-5, with no clear D. Germline loops: CDR1 SGHTA, CDR2 FQGTGA. Trimming left V 5 bases short and J 1 base short, with 14 bases between. This CDR3 region has 15 residues. The CDR3 loop is CASSLRVRRQETQYF. CDR3 in DNA: TGTGCCAGCAGCCTCCGGGTCCGGCGCCAAGAGACCCAGTACTTC.

This clonotype has a count of ten or more. The CDR3 region is CASSYLGQGARDTQYF. The CDR3 DNA reads as TGTGCCAGCAGTTACCTGGGACAGGGGGCGCGAGATACGCAGTATTTT. The rearrangement links TRBV6-2 or TRBV6-3 to TRBJ2-3, with TRBD1 identical over 12 bases. The CDR3 is 16 residues long. After removal of 2 bases from V and 5 bases from J, the junction contained 5 bases not matched to a gene. The germline V gene has CDR1 MNHEY and CDR2 SVGEGT.

The chain links TRBV7-8 to TRBJ1-2; no clear D. Between the trimmed V and J ends, which lost 8 bases and 1 base, there was a span of 14 bases. The germline V gene has CDR1 SGHVS and CDR2 FQNEAQ. The CDR3 runs to 14 residues. CDR3 amino acids: CASGPQVLNYGYTF. The CDR3 DNA sequence: TGTGCCAGCGGCCCCCAGGTGCTTAACTATGGCTACACCTTC.